A single sample is the source of the 19 T cell receptor beta chains below, sequenced in a study of breast tumors, draining lymph nodes, adjacent tissues. The lymph nodes were axillary draining lymph nodes from breast cancer patients. TCRdb fed the multiplex PCR reads into MiXCR, producing one record per CDR3 protein. This repertoire shows fewer than 150,000 distinct CDR3 sequences, 21% found once; its top ten account for roughly 2%. Specimen: axillary lymph node tissue. Receptors originate from a female donor with breast cancer. Some clones in this sample may be carry-over from other donors' samples.

This clonotype was counted many times. The gene calls are TRBV6-6 and TRBJ2-1, with 14 bases aligning to TRBD2. V lost 6 bases to trimming and J lost 4 bases; unmatched junction nucleotides: 11. The CDR3 length is 18 residues. Germline values: CDR1 MNHNY, CDR2 SVGAGI (reference sequence). CDR3 in DNA: TGTGCCAGCAGCCACACCGGGACTAGCGGGAGCAGATACAATGAGCAGTTCTTC. Protein product: CASSHTGTSGSRYNEQFF.

This clonotype was counted ten times or more. The rearrangement uses TRBV5-4 and TRBJ2-5; TRBD1 matches 7 bases. Germline loops: CDR1 SGHNT, CDR2 YYREEE (reference sequence). V was pared by 1 base and J by 1 base, with 1 base of the junction left unmatched. The CDR3 totals 14 residues. The DNA for the CDR3 is TGTGCCAGCAGCTTGCGGGACAGCCAAGAGACCCAGTACTTC. It specifies CASSLRDSQETQYF.

In this sample, this clonotype turned up many times. CDR3 bases: TGTGCCAGCAGTGGGGACCCGGAGAATGAAAAACTGTTTTTT. This codes for CASSGDPENEKLFF. The chain recombines TRBV6-5 with TRBJ1-4, with D possibly TRBD1 on 5 matching bases. The germline V and J ends were trimmed by 5 bases and 5 bases, with 12 bases remaining between them. CDR3 size: 14 residues. In germline, CDR1 is MNHEY, CDR2 SVGAGI.

Many counts were recorded for this clonotype. The chain is built from TRBV30 and TRBJ2-1; D is ambiguous. Germline CDR1 reads GTSNPN; CDR2 reads SVGIG (reference sequence). This CDR3 contains 14 residues. The V end was cut by 4 bases, the J end by 0 bases, with 10 bases between. The chain's CDR3 is CAWIHPNSYNEQFF. The CDR3 DNA follows: TGTGCCTGGATTCACCCCAACTCCTACAATGAGCAGTTCTTC.

This clonotype has at least ten counts. CDR3 nucleotide sequence: TGCAGTGCTAGGACTCCCGGCAATGAAAAACTGTTTTTT. It yields the protein CSARTPGNEKLFF. The rearrangement uses TRBV20-1 and TRBJ1-4; D unclear. This CDR3 has 13 residues. The germline V and J ends were trimmed by 3 bases and 5 bases, with 10 bases remaining between them. Germline lookup yields CDR1 DFQATT and CDR2 SNEGSKA (reference sequence).

This clonotype was observed at least ten times. The chain combines TRBV28 with TRBJ2-3; no clear D gene. Germline CDR1 reads MDHEN; CDR2 reads SYDVKM. V lost 9 bases, J lost 4 bases, and 14 bases lay in between. The CDR3 spans 13 residues. CDR3 loop: CASWTSQADTQYF. The DNA for the CDR3 is TGTGCCAGTTGGACCAGCCAGGCAGATACGCAGTATTTT. The variable domain in full, with the rest retrieved from reference TRBV28 and TRBJ2-3, is DVKVTQSSRYLVKRTGEKVFLECVQDMDHENMFWYRQDPGLGLRLIYFSYDVKMKEKGDIPEGYSVSREKKERFSLILESASTNQTSMYLCASWTSQADTQYFGPGTRLTVL.

This clonotype was seen ten or more times. This sequence joins TRBV6-1 and TRBJ2-1, with 10 bases aligning to TRBD2. Trimming cost V 8 bases and J 10 bases; bases outside gene matches: 17. The germline V gene encodes CDR1 MNHNS and CDR2 SASEGT. The CDR3 runs 16 residues. DNA of the CDR3: TGTGCCAGCCTGTCAGGCGGTAGCGGGAGGCCAAGGGAGCAGTTCTTC. Amino acids: CASLSGGSGRPREQFF.

This clonotype came up a few times. This may be a read error, as it is one base from a much larger clone. The rearrangement links TRBV6-1 to TRBJ2-7; D gene uncertain. The CDR3 is 14 residues long. Germline CDR1 is MNHNS and CDR2 is SASEGT. Trimming shortened V by 0 bases and J by 2 bases, and 8 bases separated the two germline ends. In nucleotides, the CDR3 is TGTGCCAGCAGTGAAGCCCGGAGCCCCTACGAGCAGTACTTC. Protein: CASSEARSPYEQYF.

Ten or more counts support this clonotype. The chain combines TRBV20-1 with TRBJ2-1; D possibly corresponds to TRBD2 (5 bases). CDR3 length equals 16 residues. Germline-derived CDR1 and CDR2 are DFQATT and SNEGSKA (reference sequence). V was cut by 6 bases and J by 0 bases, with 18 bases left in between. The CDR3 bases are TGCAGTGCCTTCCAGGCGGGCGAGAGCTCCTACAATGAGCAGTTCTTC. This gives the protein CSAFQAGESSYNEQFF.

The V call is TRBV2, the J call TRBJ2-4, with 8 bases that match TRBD1. The germline gives CDR1 SNHLY, CDR2 FYNNEI. V lost 7 bases and J lost 6; bases outside the gene matches: 5. The CDR3 spans 13 residues. CDR3 nucleotides: TGTGCCAGCACCGGACAGGGTGTAAACATTCAGTACTTC. The encoded protein is CASTGQGVNIQYF. Complete variable domain (other parts from reference TRBV2 and TRBJ2-4): EPEVTQTPSHQVTQMGQEVILRCVPISNHLYFYWYRQILGQKVEFLVSFYNNEISEKSEIFDDQFSVERPDGSNFTLKIRSTKLEDSAMYFCASTGQGVNIQYFGAGTRLSVL.

This clonotype was detected ten times or more. This rearrangement joins TRBV4-1 to TRBJ1-3; TRBD1 agrees at 7 bases. CDR3 length: 17 amino acids. The germline V gene encodes CDR1 MGHRA and CDR2 YSYEKL. V lost 3 bases to trimming and J lost 0 bases; unmatched junction nucleotides: 8. As DNA, the CDR3 is TGCGCCAGCAGCCACCCCAGACAGGGCTTCTCTGGAAACACCATATATTTT. This sequence encodes CASSHPRQGFSGNTIYF.

This clonotype appeared many times. The chain employs TRBV18 and TRBJ2-3, with 9 nucleotides matching TRBD2. The CDR3 has 15 residues. Germline-derived CDR1 and CDR2 are KGHSH and LQKENI. V lost 1 base and J lost 3; bases outside the gene matches: 2. The CDR3 protein is CASSPRAGGTDTQYF. CDR3 in DNA: TGTGCCAGCTCACCACGAGCGGGAGGAACAGATACGCAGTATTTT.

A few counts support this clonotype. V and J are TRBV28 and TRBJ2-3, with 9 nucleotides matching TRBD2. The V gene end was trimmed by 6 bases and the J gene end by 4 bases; junction bases not matched to a gene: 8. This CDR3 is 15 amino acids long. Germline V gives CDR1 MDHEN, CDR2 SYDVKM. The DNA of the CDR3 is TGTGCCAGCAGCCGCCGCGGGAGGGCGTCAGATACGCAGTATTTT. It yields the protein CASSRRGRASDTQYF.

The chain is built from TRBV6-1 and TRBJ2-1, with TRBD1 identical over 7 bases. Trimming took 6 bases from V and 0 from J; bases not matched to a gene: 20. The CDR3 totals 20 residues. Germline CDR1 MNHNS, CDR2 SASEGT. The DNA for the CDR3 is TGTGCCAGCAGACCAAGGGCCGGGACAGCTAGTTCAAGCTCCTACAATGAGCAGTTCTTC. This translates into CASRPRAGTASSSSYNEQFF.

This clonotype has at least ten counts. V is TRBV30 and J is TRBJ2-1; D is possibly TRBD1 or TRBD2 (5 bases each). The CDR3 extends over 13 amino acids. Germline values: CDR1 GTSNPN, CDR2 SVGIG (reference sequence). V was trimmed by 3 bases and J by 9 bases, leaving 15 bases between them. CDR3 region: CAWSSTRRGEQFF. The CDR3 nucleotides read TGTGCCTGGAGCTCCACTAGAAGGGGTGAGCAGTTCTTC.

This clonotype was observed a handful of times. The chain joins TRBV4-2 to TRBJ2-5; 14 bases map to TRBD2. This CDR3 has 19 amino acids. CDR1 LGHNA and CDR2 YNFKEQ come from the germline V gene. V lost 4 bases, J lost 1 base, and 11 bases stayed unmatched. The CDR3 loop reads CASSPGTSGSIGAQETQYF. The DNA for the CDR3 is TGTGCCAGCAGCCCGGGGACTAGCGGGAGTATTGGGGCCCAAGAGACCCAGTACTTC.

This clonotype was seen ten or more times. CDR3 nucleotide sequence: TGTGCCAGCTCATCAACTCTAGGGGATGAGCAGTTCTTC. As protein: CASSSTLGDEQFF. The genes are TRBV18 and TRBJ2-1; the D gene is possibly TRBD1 (5 bases). This CDR3 comprises 13 residues. Trimming took 5 bases from V and 8 from J, leaving 13 bases between them. Looked up from germline, CDR1 is KGHSH and CDR2 is LQKENI.

As for this clonotype: Without the conserved terminal phenylalanine or tryptophan, this CDR3 likely stems from a read error. The chain combines TRBV28 with TRBJ1-5, with D maybe TRBD1 (5 bases). V lost 3 bases and J lost 5, with 14 bases in between. There are 15 residues in the CDR3. Germline CDR1 reads MDHEN; CDR2 reads SYDVKM. CDR3 protein: CASSFSARDDQPQHS. In DNA, the CDR3 is TGTGCCAGCAGTTTTTCAGCCCGGGACGATCAGCCCCAGCATTCT.

The chain joins TRBV28 to TRBJ2-1; the match to TRBD2 covers 10 bases. The CDR3 length is 16 residues. The germline gives CDR1 MDHEN, CDR2 SYDVKM. The V segment lost 7 bases and the J segment 9 bases; nucleotides outside the gene matches: 15. The CDR3 sequence: CASTLGGLAGVSEQFF. The CDR3, as DNA: TGTGCCAGCACACTGGGAGGGCTAGCGGGAGTAAGTGAGCAGTTCTTC. Complete variable domain (other parts from reference TRBV28 and TRBJ2-1): DVKVTQSSRYLVKRTGEKVFLECVQDMDHENMFWYRQDPGLGLRLIYFSYDVKMKEKGDIPEGYSVSREKKERFSLILESASTNQTSMYLCASTLGGLAGVSEQFFGPGTRLTVL.